This TCR beta chain was identified in a study of OX40 agonist ivuxolimab in advanced cancers. On the study more broadly: Melanoma, hepatocellular carcinoma, head and neck or renal cell cancer occurred in dose-escalation patients. One hepatocellular carcinoma and a couple of cutaneous melanoma patients partially responded.

A note on this clone: Its target is unknown.

The length of the CDR3 is 12 residues. Per the germline V gene, CDR1 is SGHVS and CDR2 is FNYEAQ. V was trimmed by 5 bases and J by 8 bases, leaving 11 bases between them. Generated by immunoSEQ multiplex PCR, the TCRdb table keeps only in-frame clones and is missing some. Among roughly 24,000 clones listed, 85% were seen once. Study outcomes and limitations: The study found that CD8+ T cells averaged more expanded clones than CD4+. Some patients without response likewise showed low normalized clonal expansion.

Here the sequenced sample was CD4+ or CD8+ T cells sorted from blood, taken in a trial of the OX40 agonist ivuxolimab. The receptor's source is an adult with an advanced solid tumor such as melanoma, head and neck, liver or kidney cancer. The chain has TRBV7-6 and TRBJ2-3; TRBD2 might be the D (6 bases). The CDR3 nucleotides are TGTGCCAGCAGCATGGAGGGGCGTACGCAGTATTTT. Its protein product is CASSMEGRTQYF.